A single sample gave rise to the 9 T cell receptor beta chains below, sequenced in a study of blood T cell repertoires in COVID-19. Profiling relied on immunoSEQ multiplex PCR, and the TCRdb table lists in-frame clones only, not all of them. The sample gives 330,000 or so clones, approximately 89% of which show up once; about 5% is in the top ten. Sequencing input: PBMCs or T cells enriched from blood (not recorded which). These receptors originate from a man aged 30 to 39 who had recovered from COVID-19.

This clone was observed a single time. The chain has TRBV30 and TRBJ1-5; the D is unclear. The CDR3 runs 16 residues. In germline, CDR1 is GTSNPN, CDR2 SVGIG (reference sequence). V lost 0 bases to trimming and J lost 3 bases, with 15 bases between them. The CDR3 region is CAWSVADRLFNQPQHF. The CDR3 DNA reads as TGTGCCTGGAGTGTAGCGGATCGGTTGTTCAATCAGCCCCAGCATTTT.

The V gene is TRBV11-2, the J gene TRBJ1-2; no definite D call. CDR3 length equals 14 residues. The V end lost 5 bases, the J end lost 3 bases, and 13 bases lay between the germline ends. The germline gives CDR1 SGHAT, CDR2 FQNNGV. The CDR3 coding sequence is TGTGCCAGCAGCGAGAGACACCCTGACTATGGCTACACCTTC. Translation: CASSERHPDYGYTF. The full variable domain, in which reference TRBV11-2 and TRBJ1-2 provide the parts outside the CDR3, is EAGVAQSPRYKIIEKRQSVAFWCNPISGHATLYWYQQILGQGPKLLIQFQNNGVVDDSQLPKDRFSAERLKGVDSTLKIQPAKLEDSAVYLCASSERHPDYGYTFGSGTRLTVV.

The chain is built from TRBV5-5 and TRBJ2-7, with 8 positions matching TRBD1. Germline loops: CDR1 SGHKS, CDR2 YYEKEE (reference sequence). The CDR3 sequence is 15 residues long. With 4 bases clipped from V and 7 bases from J, the junction kept 13 bases outside the gene matches. CDR3 protein: CASSPGQGGDLEQYF. DNA for the CDR3: TGTGCCAGCAGCCCCGGACAGGGCGGGGACCTGGAGCAGTACTTC.

The V and J genes are TRBV5-4 and TRBJ2-5, with 9 bases fitting TRBD2. With V trimmed by 0 bases and J by 2 bases, 5 bases remained unmatched. Germline lookup yields CDR1 SGHNT and CDR2 YYREEE (reference sequence). This CDR3 has 16 residues. CDR3 coding DNA: TGTGCCAGCAGCTTGGGTAGCGGGGGAGTTCAAGAGACCCAGTACTTC. It yields the protein CASSLGSGGVQETQYF.

V is TRBV5-6 and J is TRBJ1-1; tentative D call: TRBD1 (6 bases). Germline V gene data show CDR1 as SGHDT and CDR2 as YYEEEE. The CDR3 length is 15 residues. V was trimmed by 4 bases and J by 2 bases, leaving 15 bases between them. CDR3 DNA: TGTGCCAGCAGCACGCATTACAGGGACAACACTGAAGCTTTCTTT. Translation gives CASSTHYRDNTEAFF.

This chain connects TRBV29-1 to TRBJ1-1; D gene ambiguous. Germline V gene lookup returns CDR1 SQVTM and CDR2 ANQGSEA. This CDR3 region has 14 residues. Trimming took 5 bases from V and 0 from J, leaving 13 bases between them. The CDR3 DNA is TGCAGCGTTTCCCGGGAGCAAATGAACACTGAAGCTTTCTTT. It codes for CSVSREQMNTEAFF.

This clone has just one count. The V gene is TRBV19, the J gene TRBJ2-3; the match to TRBD1 covers 8 bases. CDR1 LNHDA and CDR2 SQIVND come from the germline V gene (reference sequence). Losses at the gene ends were 5 bases for V and 4 bases for J; bases not matched to a gene: 8. CDR3 length equals 15 residues. CDR3 bases: TGTGCCAGTAGTGCCTGGGACAGGAAAGCAGATACGCAGTATTTT. It specifies CASSAWDRKADTQYF. The full variable domain, with the rest looked up from reference TRBV19 and TRBJ2-3, is DGGITQSPKYLFRKEGQNVTLSCEQNLNHDAMYWYRQDPGQGLRLIYYSQIVNDFQKGDIAEGYSVSREKKESFPLTVTSAQKNPTAFYLCASSAWDRKADTQYFGPGTRLTVL.

The V call is TRBV19, the J call TRBJ2-3, with a possible D match to TRBD2 (6 bases). Germline loops: CDR1 LNHDA, CDR2 SQIVND (reference sequence). Trimming pared 1 base from V and 2 bases from J, leaving 10 bases between. The CDR3 contains 15 residues. CDR3 sequence (DNA): TGTGCCAGTAGTATAGCGGCGGGAATCACAGATACGCAGTATTTT. This translates into CASSIAAGITDTQYF.

The V gene is TRBV7-3, the J gene TRBJ2-5, with D perhaps matching TRBD2 (6 bases). This CDR3 contains 15 residues. CDR1 is SGHTA and CDR2 is FQGTGA in the germline V gene. Trimming stripped 1 base from V and 4 bases from J, with 13 bases between. CDR3 nucleotides: TGTGCCAGCAGCTTAAGCGGGGATGTTTCAGAGACCCAGTACTTC. Translated, it gives CASSLSGDVSETQYF.